By sample share, the clone carrying this T cell receptor beta chain is medium-sized. The antigen is not known. This beta chain is a stray sequence in a library constructed for alpha chains; its clone size is not meaningful. This sample was included in a study of spatial heterogeneity in lung cancer. About the research overall: On average, each unique TCR and UMI combination appeared more than ten times in raw reads.

The germline V and J ends were trimmed by 2 bases and 0 bases, with 4 bases remaining between them. Germline lookup yields CDR1 MNHEY and CDR2 SVGEGT. This CDR3 contains 13 residues. TCRdb reanalysed the 5' RACE reads using MiXCR and keeps one entry per CDR3 protein. The sample lists some 9,500 distinct CDR3 sequences, roughly an eighth occurring once. Time point given: sample taken at primary tumor resection. Samples came from roughly 70 TRACERx patients with untreated early-stage lung cancer. General study findings and limits: Expanded intratumoral alpha and beta TCR counts tracked tumor mutation counts.

This sample comprised lung tumor tissue, obtained at surgery. The sequence came from a male donor with early-stage non-small cell lung cancer. The chain is built from TRBV6-2 or TRBV6-3 and TRBJ1-1; D ambiguous. The CDR3 region is CASSYTLNTEAFF. CDR3 DNA sequence: TGTGCCAGCAGTTACACACTGAACACTGAAGCTTTCTTT.